This T cell receptor beta chain comes out of a study of OX40 agonist ivuxolimab in advanced cancers. On the study more broadly: The mean age was approximately 56 years, ranging from about 20 to 90, with over 70% of participants male.

Germline CDR1 SGHRS, CDR2 YFSETQ. CDR3 size: 16 residues. J gave up 2 bases and V 0 bases, and 3 bases lay outside the gene matches. Clones were sequenced by immunoSEQ multiplex PCR, and TCRdb holds only the in-frame ones, with some missing. Of 45,000 to 65,000 clones in the sample, 81% were seen once. The chain is built from TRBV5-1 and TRBJ2-7; 12 bases are shared with TRBD2. Sample: CD4+ or CD8+ T cells sorted from blood, taken in a trial of the OX40 agonist ivuxolimab. This clonotype was sampled from an adult with an advanced solid tumor such as melanoma, head and neck, liver or kidney cancer. The CDR3 DNA follows: TGCGCCAGCAGCTTGGGCGCTAGCGGGGGGGCCTACGAGCAGTACTTC. Protein: CASSLGASGGAYEQYF.